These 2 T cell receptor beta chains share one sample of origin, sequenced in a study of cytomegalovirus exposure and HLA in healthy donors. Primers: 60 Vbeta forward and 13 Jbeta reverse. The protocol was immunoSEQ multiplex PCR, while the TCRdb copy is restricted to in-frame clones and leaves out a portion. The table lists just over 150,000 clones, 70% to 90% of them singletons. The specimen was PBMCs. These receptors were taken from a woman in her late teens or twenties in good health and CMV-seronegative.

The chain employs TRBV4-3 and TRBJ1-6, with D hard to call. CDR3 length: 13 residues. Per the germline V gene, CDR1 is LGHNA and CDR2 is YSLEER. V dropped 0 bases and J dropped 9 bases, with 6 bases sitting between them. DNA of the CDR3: TGCGCCAGCAGCCAAGAGGGGAGTTCACCCCTCCACTTT. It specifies CASSQEGSSPLHF.

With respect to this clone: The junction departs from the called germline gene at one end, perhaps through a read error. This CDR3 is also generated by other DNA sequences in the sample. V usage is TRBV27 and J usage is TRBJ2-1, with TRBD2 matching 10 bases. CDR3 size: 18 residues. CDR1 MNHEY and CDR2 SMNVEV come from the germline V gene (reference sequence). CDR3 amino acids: CASSLIGSSGRGYNEQFF. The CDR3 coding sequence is TGCGCCAGCAGTTTGATCGGCTCTAGCGGGAGAGGCTACAATGAGCAGTTCTTC.